This T cell receptor (beta chain) stems from a study of identical twins. This clonotype was seen more than once but under ten times. Its antigen is as yet unknown. Study-level results: A cross-sectional statistical analysis, not follow-up of the same donors, supported the conclusions. While abundant cord blood beta clonotypes carried fewer insertions, memory repertoires showed no such pattern.

Healthy Caucasians made up all donors. TCRdb ran MiXCR on the 5' RACE reads and lists one entry per CDR3 protein. The sample yields about 280,000 distinct CDR3 sequences, about 8.3% seen once. Germline-derived CDR1 and CDR2 are SGHKS and YYEKEE (reference sequence). There are 15 residues in the CDR3. The ends were cut back, 4 bases at V and 4 bases at J, with 14 bases in the middle. The data also belong to a second study, concerning yellow fever vaccine responses in identical twins.

The sequenced material came from memory (CD45RO+) T cells sorted from blood. This TCR came from a woman between 18 and 30 years old in good health. The chain combines TRBV5-5 with TRBJ2-2; D tentatively reads TRBD1 or TRBD2 (5 bases each). CDR3 nucleotides: TGTGCCAGCAGCCAGCGAGGGGAAGGCACCGGGGAGCTGTTTTTT. It codes for CASSQRGEGTGELFF.